This T cell receptor (beta chain) was recovered during a study of metastatic and nonmetastatic thyroid tumors (TCRdb year 2020). For context, the study as a whole: The researchers compared repertoires between peripheral blood samples and tumor or nodule tissue samples from patients with malignant or benign thyroid disease.

Before undergoing thyroid surgery, none of the patients had been given any kind of treatment. Using T-cell receptor beta sequencing, the study looked back at clinical samples from patients collected from the early 2010s to the late 2010s. Libraries came from PCR. TCRdb names Illumina HiSeq 4000 as the instrument used. High-throughput sequencing was used to profile the TCR beta-chain CDR3 region of every patient. The original methods were these. The researchers built a classifier to tell apart papillary thyroid cancer patients with distant metastasis, based on CDR3 differences among clinicopathological groups. To measure repertoire diversity the researchers used the Shannon index, while the Morisita-Horn index served to gauge how similar the tumor and blood repertoires were. TCRdb ran its own pipeline on the public reads, namely fastp trimming at Q25 and MiXCR clone calling, and kept in-frame beta chains. The V and J calls follow TCRdb's processing rather than the paper's. The sample records more than 40,000 clones, roughly 4% of which are singletons. In total, the top ten clones hold roughly 9.8% of the sample.

Study-level results and caveats: TCR beta diversity was reported as significantly higher in malignant tumors than in benign nodules, in both blood and tumor samples.

This clone has at least ten counts. Its binding antigen is unknown. Nothing much larger sits one base from this clone, and base qualities are not available. Input material: blood. The source is a female donor with papillary thyroid cancer or a benign thyroid nodule (not recorded which). Some clones in this sample may be carry-over from other donors' samples.

The CDR3 region has the sequence CASSLGTTSTDTQYF. The DNA is TGTGCCAGCAGTCTCGGGACTACTAGCACAGATACGCAGTATTTT. The receptor chain draws on TRBV27 and TRBJ2-3; TRBD2 fits 7 bases in the junction. From the cysteine through the phenylalanine, the CDR3 covers 15 amino acids. Here the CDR3 DNA is all that survives: 45 bases in frame from base 1. V is cut back by 5 bases and J by 0 bases, with 5 bases in the junction unmatched. CDR1 and CDR2 (MNHEY, SMNVEV) derive from the germline V gene (reference sequence).